The T cell receptor beta chain described here comes from a study of blood T cell repertoires in COVID-19. Germline loops: CDR1 SEHNR, CDR2 FQNEAQ (reference sequence). This CDR3 contains 14 residues. With 4 bases removed from V and 5 bases from J, the gap between germline ends came to 14 bases. Assay used: immunoSEQ multiplex PCR; TCRdb lists only in-frame clones, some missing. Found here are under 300,000 clones, approximately 90% of them singletons; the top ten hold 1.5% to 2%. The sequencing sample was made of PBMCs or T cells enriched from blood (not recorded which). V and J are TRBV7-9 and TRBJ2-5, with no clear D. The clonotype was recovered from a woman between 18 and 29 years old who had recovered from COVID-19. This CDR3 reads CASSSLIMMETQYF. The CDR3 DNA reads TGTGCCAGCAGCTCGCTAATTATGATGGAGACCCAGTACTTC.